This is a list of T cell receptor beta chains from one sample in a study of blood T cell repertoires in COVID-19. Method: immunoSEQ multiplex PCR; TCRdb's copy keeps in-frame clones and lacks some. Of 100,000 to 150,000 clones in the sample, around nine tenths were seen once. The sample taken for sequencing was PBMCs or T cells enriched from blood (not recorded which). The receptors were gathered from a woman between 45 and 60 years old who had recovered from COVID-19. Both conserved end residues are part of each CDR3. The order of the fields is D gene, clone size, J gene, V gene, CDR3 protein, CDR3 DNA. D genes are given only for firm matches. Rows give clone size only sometimes, using once, few, many, or a class for an expanded clone.

D: TRBD2
size: -
J: TRBJ2-5
V: TRBV7-2
CDR3: CASSSRGGPGETQYF
DNA: TGTGCCAGCAGCTCACGGGGGGGGCCGGGTGAGACCCAGTACTTC

D: -
size: -
J: TRBJ1-2
V: TRBV18
CDR3: CASSEPGKRPNYGYTF
DNA: TGTGCCAGCTCAGAACCAGGGAAACGGCCGAACTATGGCTACACCTTC

D: -
size: -
J: TRBJ1-3
V: TRBV6-5
CDR3: CASILTGNGGNTIYF
DNA: TGTGCCAGCATCTTAACCGGGAACGGAGGAAACACCATATATTTT

D: -
size: -
J: TRBJ1-1
V: TRBV13
CDR3: CASSSRTAEAFF
DNA: TGTGCCAGCAGCTCCCGGACAGCTGAAGCTTTCTTT

D: -
size: few
J: TRBJ2-2
V: TRBV24-1
CDR3: CATSAKGGSNTGELFF
DNA: TGTGCCACCAGTGCGAAGGGGGGGAGTAACACCGGGGAGCTGTTTTTT

D: -
size: few
J: TRBJ2-3
V: TRBV7-3
CDR3: CASSKNIVDTQYF
DNA: TGTGCCAGCAGCAAAAACATTGTAGATACGCAGTATTTT

D: TRBD1
size: -
J: TRBJ1-1
V: TRBV7-2
CDR3: CASSLRGQSNTEAFF
DNA: TGTGCCAGCAGCTTACGGGGACAGTCGAACACTGAAGCTTTCTTT

D: -
size: -
J: TRBJ1-4
V: TRBV7-9
CDR3: CASSAGQPGEKLFF
DNA: TGTGCCAGCAGCGCGGGGCAGCCGGGTGAAAAACTGTTTTTT

D: -
size: -
J: TRBJ2-1
V: TRBV2
CDR3: CASEQGNNEQFF
DNA: TGTGCCAGCGAACAGGGAAACAATGAGCAGTTCTTC

D: TRBD1
size: -
J: TRBJ1-1
V: TRBV19
CDR3: CASSIGQGAYTEAFF
DNA: TGTGCCAGTAGTATAGGCCAGGGGGCTTACACTGAAGCTTTCTTT

D: TRBD2
size: -
J: TRBJ2-7
V: TRBV18
CDR3: CASSPPGETSGGGEQYF
DNA: TGTGCCAGCTCACCACCGGGGGAGACTAGCGGGGGAGGCGAGCAGTACTTC

D: TRBD1
size: -
J: TRBJ1-4
V: TRBV30
CDR3: CAWNTGAREKLFF
DNA: TGTGCCTGGAATACAGGGGCGAGGGAAAAACTGTTTTTT

D: -
size: -
J: TRBJ1-5
V: TRBV19
CDR3: CASSITVDRQPQHF
DNA: TGTGCCAGTAGTATTACAGTAGACCGGCAGCCCCAGCATTTT

D: -
size: once
J: TRBJ2-7
V: TRBV18
CDR3: CASSEHRDTRQYF
DNA: TGTGCCAGCTCAGAACACAGGGATACGCGGCAGTACTTC

D: -
size: -
J: TRBJ1-6
V: TRBV7-9
CDR3: CASSPPPTGFNNSPLHF
DNA: TGTGCCAGCAGCCCCCCGCCGACGGGATTTAATAATTCACCCCTCCACTTT

D: TRBD2
size: -
J: TRBJ2-5
V: TRBV9
CDR3: CASSSNPSGGEPQETQYF
DNA: TGTGCCAGCAGCTCCAACCCTAGCGGGGGCGAACCGCAAGAGACCCAGTACTTC

D: -
size: -
J: TRBJ2-6
V: TRBV19
CDR3: CASSIQAGANVLTF
DNA: TGTGCCAGTAGTATTCAGGCTGGGGCCAACGTCCTGACTTTC

D: TRBD1
size: -
J: TRBJ1-5
V: TRBV5-1
CDR3: CASSKAGGGQPQHF
DNA: TGCGCCAGCAGTAAGGCAGGGGGCGGGCAGCCCCAGCATTTT

D: -
size: once
J: TRBJ2-7
V: TRBV11-3
CDR3: CASSPRGAHEQYF
DNA: TGTGCCAGCAGCCCCAGAGGAGCCCACGAGCAGTACTTC

D: -
size: -
J: TRBJ1-1
V: TRBV6-6
CDR3: CASSPRHSSHTEAFF
DNA: TGTGCCAGCAGTCCCCGGCACAGTTCACACACTGAAGCTTTCTTT

D: -
size: -
J: TRBJ1-1
V: TRBV25-1
CDR3: CASEGLGGEAEAFF
DNA: TGTGCCAGCGAGGGTCTGGGGGGAGAGGCTGAAGCTTTCTTT

D: TRBD1
size: few
J: TRBJ1-2
V: TRBV28
CDR3: CASTYTRGQAGYGYTF
DNA: TGTGCCAGCACCTATACCCGCGGACAGGCTGGGTATGGCTACACCTTC

D: -
size: -
J: TRBJ1-6
V: TRBV19
CDR3: CATTISDSQPSPLHF
DNA: TGTGCCACTACCATTTCGGACAGCCAACCTTCACCCCTCCACTTT

D: TRBD1
size: -
J: TRBJ1-1
V: TRBV7-2
CDR3: CASSFRQGALRNTEAFF
DNA: TGTGCCAGCAGCTTTCGACAGGGGGCTCTAAGAAACACTGAAGCTTTCTTT

D: TRBD1
size: -
J: TRBJ2-1
V: TRBV5-6
CDR3: CASSFRGSGQAYNEQFF
DNA: TGTGCCAGCAGCTTCCGAGGATCGGGACAGGCCTACAATGAGCAGTTCTTC

D: -
size: -
J: TRBJ2-2
V: TRBV19
CDR3: CASSTRGEGVSRELFF
DNA: TGTGCCAGTAGTACCCGGGGCGAGGGGGTCTCCCGGGAGCTGTTTTTT

D: -
size: -
J: TRBJ2-2
V: TRBV5-5
CDR3: CASSGGRYDTGELFF
DNA: TGTGCCAGCAGCGGAGGGAGGTACGACACCGGGGAGCTGTTTTTT

D: TRBD1
size: -
J: TRBJ2-7
V: TRBV7-8
CDR3: CASSTGGDRPNSYEQYF
DNA: TGTGCCAGCAGCACCGGAGGGGACAGGCCAAACTCCTACGAGCAGTACTTC

D: TRBD2
size: -
J: TRBJ2-2
V: TRBV3-1/TRBV3-2
CDR3: CASRALAGGDTGELFF
DNA: TGTGCCAGCAGGGCACTAGCGGGGGGTGACACCGGGGAGCTGTTTTTT

D: -
size: -
J: TRBJ2-2
V: TRBV7-3
CDR3: CASSPTTKDTGELFF
DNA: TGTGCCAGCAGTCCCACGACAAAGGACACCGGGGAGCTGTTTTTT

D: TRBD1
size: -
J: TRBJ1-2
V: TRBV4-1
CDR3: CASSQDQDRAHYGYTF
DNA: TGCGCCAGCAGCCAAGACCAGGACAGGGCTCACTATGGCTACACCTTC

D: -
size: -
J: TRBJ2-1
V: TRBV10-1
CDR3: CASSEEAGARNEQFF
DNA: TGCGCCAGCAGTGAGGAGGCGGGCGCCAGGAATGAGCAGTTCTTC

D: -
size: -
J: TRBJ1-3
V: TRBV30
CDR3: CAWSVRGRVDTIYF
DNA: TGTGCCTGGAGTGTAAGGGGCAGGGTGGACACCATATATTTT